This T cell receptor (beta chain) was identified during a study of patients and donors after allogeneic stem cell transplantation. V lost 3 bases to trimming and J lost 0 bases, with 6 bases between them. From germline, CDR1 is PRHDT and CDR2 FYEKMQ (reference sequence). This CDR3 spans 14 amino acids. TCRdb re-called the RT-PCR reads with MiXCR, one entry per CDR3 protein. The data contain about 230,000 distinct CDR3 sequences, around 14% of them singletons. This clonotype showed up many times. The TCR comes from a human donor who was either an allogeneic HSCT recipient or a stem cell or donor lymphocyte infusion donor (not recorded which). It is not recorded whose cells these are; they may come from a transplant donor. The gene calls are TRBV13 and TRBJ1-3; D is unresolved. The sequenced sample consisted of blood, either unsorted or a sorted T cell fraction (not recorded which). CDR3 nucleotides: TGTGCCAGCAGCTTCCGTTTCTCTGGAAACACCATATATTTT. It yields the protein CASSFRFSGNTIYF.